A single sample gave rise to the 30 T cell receptor beta chains below, sequenced in a study of PD-1 blockade in classical Hodgkin lymphoma. Sequencing used immunoSEQ multiplex PCR; TCRdb keeps in-frame clones, though not all of them. The table has about 27,000 clones, around 88% seen once. Every one of the patients relapsed after autologous stem cell transplantation (brentuximab vedotin exposure was variable). Magnetic negative selection of thawed PBMCs yielded the CD8+ T cells. The sequenced sample was CD8+ T cells from blood, obtained at baseline. The receptors shown here come from a human donor with classical Hodgkin lymphoma.

A single count supports this clone. The CDR3 loop reads CASSIGGQPQHF. CDR3 sequence (DNA): TGTGCCAGCAGCATAGGCGGTCAGCCCCAGCATTTT. V gene TRBV7-9 combines with J gene TRBJ1-5; no clear D gene. CDR1 SEHNR and CDR2 FQNEAQ come from the germline V gene (reference sequence). This CDR3 contains 12 residues. The V end was cut by 5 bases, the J end by 6 bases, with 8 bases between.

V gene TRBV7-8 combines with J gene TRBJ2-1, with TRBD2 identical over 7 bases. J lost 9 bases, V lost 1 base, and 15 bases had no gene match. This CDR3 contains 17 residues. In germline, CDR1 is SGHVS, CDR2 FQNEAQ. CDR3 sequence reads: CASSLEVGGRNLGEQFF. The CDR3 coding sequence is TGTGCCAGCAGCTTAGAAGTGGGCGGGAGAAACCTAGGTGAGCAGTTCTTC. The full variable domain, rest sourced from reference TRBV7-8 and TRBJ2-1, is GAGVSQSPRYKVAKRGQDVALRCDPISGHVSLFWYQQALGQGPEFLTYFQNEAQLDKSGLPSDRFFAERPEGSVSTLKIQRTQQEDSAVYLCASSLEVGGRNLGEQFFGPGTRLTVL.

V is TRBV9 and J is TRBJ2-5; a weak D match, TRBD1 (6 bases). Trimming shortened V by 0 bases and J by 5 bases, and 14 bases separated the two germline ends. CDR1 is SGDLS and CDR2 is YYNGEE in the germline V gene. The CDR3 is 15 residues long. The CDR3 loop is CASSVARTAGETQYF. In DNA form, the CDR3 reads TGTGCCAGCAGCGTAGCTCGGACAGCTGGGGAGACCCAGTACTTC.

In this sample, this clone turned up a few times. This CDR3 reads CASRKGQDLGYTF. The CDR3 DNA reads TGTGCCAGCAGGAAGGGACAGGATCTGGGCTACACCTTC. The chain has TRBV28 and TRBJ1-2; 8 positions agree with TRBD1. The CDR3 is 13 amino acids. J gave up 8 bases and V 6 bases, and 8 bases lay outside the gene matches. Germline V CDR1 and CDR2: MDHEN, SYDVKM.

The chain recombines TRBV6-6 with TRBJ2-7, with D perhaps TRBD2 (6 bases). Germline loops: CDR1 MNHNY, CDR2 SVGAGI (reference sequence). Trimming took off 11 bases at V and 3 bases at J, with 20 bases between the two ends. The CDR3 consists of 14 residues. The CDR3 loop is CALGPGGSGYEQYF. The CDR3 coding sequence is TGTGCCCTCGGCCCCGGGGGTAGCGGCTACGAGCAGTACTTC.

The chain links TRBV19 to TRBJ1-5; 8 bases are a match to TRBD1. The ends lost 3 bases at V and 8 bases at J; junction bases unmatched: 12. The CDR3 is made up of 16 amino acids. Germline lookup yields CDR1 LNHDA and CDR2 SQIVND (reference sequence). In DNA, the CDR3 is TGTGCCAGTAGTATCGGCAGGGGGCGAGAGTTGAAGCCCCAGCATTTT. Residues: CASSIGRGRELKPQHF.

The rearrangement links TRBV28 to TRBJ1-5, with TRBD1 as a possible D gene (5 bases). CDR1 is MDHEN and CDR2 is SYDVKM in the germline V gene. V was clipped by 8 bases and J by 6 bases, with 20 bases between them. This CDR3 comprises 15 residues. This CDR3 is CASSPRGKRSQPQHF. The CDR3 DNA follows: TGTGCCAGCTCGCCTCGGGGGAAAAGAAGTCAGCCCCAGCATTTT.

The chain couples TRBV7-9 to TRBJ1-1; D not certain. CDR1 is SEHNR and CDR2 is FQNEAQ in the germline V gene (reference sequence). This CDR3 region has 12 residues. The germline V and J ends were trimmed by 1 base and 7 bases, with 7 bases remaining between them. CDR3 DNA: TGTGCCAGCAGCTTAGGGGGATTTGAAGCTTTCTTT. It yields the protein CASSLGGFEAFF.

CDR3: CASSLTTTDTQYF. CDR3 DNA: TGTGCCAGCAGTTTAACTACCACAGATACGCAGTATTTT. The chain uses TRBV27 and TRBJ2-3; the D is unclear. The CDR3 extends over 13 amino acids. Trimming took 2 bases from V and 2 from J, leaving 5 bases between them. Germline CDR1 reads MNHEY; CDR2 reads SMNVEV (reference sequence).

CDR3 protein: CASNPSRREYGYTF. The CDR3 nucleotides read TGTGCCAGCAACCCCTCCAGGCGGGAGTATGGCTACACCTTC. The chain recombines TRBV6-5 with TRBJ1-2; no reliable D call. This CDR3 contains 14 residues. Germline values: CDR1 MNHEY, CDR2 SVGAGI. V was pared by 7 bases and J by 5 bases, with 17 bases between.

The chain employs TRBV7-6 and TRBJ2-1; no definite D call. V was shortened by 5 bases and J by 6 bases, with 17 bases between the two germline ends. The CDR3 loop spans 15 amino acids. In germline, CDR1 is SGHVS, CDR2 FNYEAQ. As DNA, the CDR3 is TGTGCCAGCAGCCCCCATCTACGCAAGCTCAATGAGCAGTTCTTC. It is translated as CASSPHLRKLNEQFF.

CDR3 nucleotides: TGTGCCAGCAGCCCGGAAGAGACCCAGTACTTC. Protein sequence: CASSPEETQYF. The V gene is TRBV5-5, the J gene TRBJ2-5; D ambiguous. This CDR3 is 11 amino acids long. Germline values: CDR1 SGHKS, CDR2 YYEKEE (reference sequence). V was cut by 4 bases and J by 3 bases, with 4 bases left in between.

J is TRBJ2-7 and V is TRBV27; 14 bases are a match to TRBD2. J gave up 2 bases and V 6 bases, and 0 bases lay outside the gene matches. This CDR3 region has 14 residues. Looked up from germline, CDR1 is MNHEY and CDR2 is SMNVEV (reference sequence). The chain's CDR3 is CASRGLAGAYEQYF. CDR3 coding DNA: TGTGCCAGCAGGGGACTAGCGGGAGCCTACGAGCAGTACTTC.

V usage is TRBV5-4 and J usage is TRBJ1-1; the D gene is possibly TRBD1 (5 bases). Germline loops: CDR1 SGHNT, CDR2 YYREEE (reference sequence). The CDR3 length is 11 residues. Trimming pared 2 bases from V and 8 bases from J, leaving 7 bases between. The CDR3 DNA follows: TGTGCCAGCAGCTTCGGGACGGAAGCTTTCTTT. Translation gives CASSFGTEAFF.

The chain links TRBV5-4 to TRBJ2-1; D is ambiguous. Germline V lookup: CDR1 SGHNT, CDR2 YYREEE (reference sequence). CDR3 size: 12 residues. Trimming removed 2 bases from V and 3 bases from J, with 3 bases in between. The chain's CDR3 is CASSFYYNEQFF. The DNA of the CDR3 is TGTGCCAGCAGCTTTTACTACAATGAGCAGTTCTTC.

This clone was recorded only once. The CDR3 nucleotides are TGTGCCAGCAGTCAGAGACAGGGATTGGCTGAAGCTTTCTTT. As protein: CASSQRQGLAEAFF. The rearrangement joins TRBV28 to TRBJ1-1; TRBD1 aligns across 7 bases. CDR1 and CDR2 from the germline V gene are MDHEN and SYDVKM. The CDR3 is made up of 14 amino acids. V lost 5 bases and J lost 6; bases outside the gene matches: 9.

The V call is TRBV5-5, the J call TRBJ2-7; 7 bases align to TRBD1. Germline CDR1 SGHKS, CDR2 YYEKEE (reference sequence). V lost 3 bases to trimming and J lost 2 bases; unmatched junction nucleotides: 14. CDR3 length equals 17 residues. The CDR3 spells CASSSLALIGTAYEQYF. Written as DNA, the CDR3 is TGTGCCAGCAGCTCCCTGGCCCTTATTGGGACAGCCTACGAGCAGTACTTC.

The chain's CDR3 is CASWDTEAFF. The CDR3 coding sequence is TGTGCCAGCTGGGACACTGAAGCTTTCTTT. The V call is TRBV6-5, the J call TRBJ1-1, with D unresolved. Trimming took 8 bases from V and 3 from J, leaving 4 bases between them. The germline V gene encodes CDR1 MNHEY and CDR2 SVGAGI. The CDR3 is 10 residues long.

J is TRBJ1-1 and V is TRBV7-2; tentative D call: TRBD1 (5 bases). This CDR3 contains 15 residues. The germline CDR1 and CDR2 sequences are SGHTA and FQGNSA. Trimming took 1 base from V and 6 from J, leaving 15 bases between them. Here the CDR3 DNA reads TGTGCCAGCAGCTTAGGAGGAGGGGCTTTCGCTGAAGCTTTCTTT. Translated: CASSLGGGAFAEAFF. Full variable domain (rest looked up from reference TRBV7-2 and TRBJ1-1): GAGVSQSPSNKVTEKGKDVELRCDPISGHTALYWYRQSLGQGLEFLIYFQGNSAPDKSGLPSDRFSAERTGGSVSTLTIQRTQQEDSAVYLCASSLGGGAFAEAFFGQGTRLTVV.

The V call is TRBV19, the J call TRBJ2-4; D perhaps matches TRBD2 (6 bases). The CDR3 has 16 residues. The germline V gene encodes CDR1 LNHDA and CDR2 SQIVND (reference sequence). V shed 9 bases and J shed 2 bases, with 20 bases lying between them. Here the CDR3 reads CARPMGGRGTKNIQYF. The CDR3 region has the DNA TGTGCCAGGCCCATGGGGGGAAGGGGAACCAAAAACATTCAGTACTTC.

This chain uses TRBV27 with TRBJ2-7; 7 bases line up with TRBD2. CDR1 and CDR2 (germline): MNHEY, SMNVEV (reference sequence). The V gene end was trimmed by 6 bases and the J gene end by 2 bases; junction bases not matched to a gene: 13. CDR3 length: 16 amino acids. CDR3 bases: TGTGCCAGCAGGCCGAACCCTAGCGGTGCCGCCTACGAGCAGTACTTC. Its protein product is CASRPNPSGAAYEQYF.

V and J are TRBV6-5 and TRBJ1-5, with unresolved D. Germline V gene data show CDR1 as MNHEY and CDR2 as SVGAGI. Trimming took off 5 bases at V and 0 bases at J, with 2 bases between the two ends. The CDR3 has 12 amino acids. CDR3 in DNA: TGTGCCAGCAGTAATAGCAATCAGCCCCAGCATTTT. Translation: CASSNSNQPQHF.

In its sample, this clone was seen a few times. V gene TRBV27 combines with J gene TRBJ2-2, with D possibly matching TRBD1 (5 bases). The CDR3 totals 14 residues. The ends were cut back, 1 base at V and 6 bases at J, with 9 bases in the middle. The germline CDR1 and CDR2 sequences are MNHEY and SMNVEV (reference sequence). CDR3 protein: CASSLWSGPGELFF. Here the CDR3 DNA reads TGTGCCAGCAGTTTATGGTCAGGGCCCGGGGAGCTGTTTTTT.

In its sample, this clone was seen a few times. This chain connects TRBV28 to TRBJ2-1, with TRBD2 as a possible D gene (5 bases). Germline CDR1 is MDHEN and CDR2 is SYDVKM. The length of the CDR3 is 16 residues. Trimming stripped 2 bases from V and 5 bases from J, with 16 bases between. CDR3 DNA sequence: TGTGCCAGCAGTTTAAATACTAGGGATGTGAACAATGAGCAGTTCTTC. This encodes CASSLNTRDVNNEQFF.

The V call is TRBV30, the J call TRBJ2-7; TRBD1 is a possible D gene (6 bases). Germline V gene lookup returns CDR1 GTSNPN and CDR2 SVGIG (reference sequence). The CDR3 runs to 14 residues. Deletions cut 5 bases from V and 2 bases from J, with 16 bases between. CDR3 residues: CAWDMDSGTYEQYF. The CDR3 bases are TGTGCCTGGGATATGGACAGTGGGACCTACGAGCAGTACTTC.

As DNA, the CDR3 is TGTGCCAGTAGTATAGTGGGAAGCGGGAGGGCCCGGGAGACCCAGTACTTC. Amino acids: CASSIVGSGRARETQYF. V usage is TRBV19 and J usage is TRBJ2-5; TRBD2 agrees at 10 bases. This CDR3 region has 17 residues. The V segment lost 1 base and the J segment 5 bases; nucleotides outside the gene matches: 10. Germline V gene lookup returns CDR1 LNHDA and CDR2 SQIVND (reference sequence).

The V gene is TRBV7-3, the J gene TRBJ2-3; 7 nucleotides match TRBD1. The CDR3 is 16 amino acids. The trim removed 5 bases at V and 2 bases at J, leaving 10 bases unmatched. Germline V gene lookup returns CDR1 SGHTA and CDR2 FQGTGA. The CDR3 spells CASSPGTAGNTDTQYF. As DNA, the CDR3 is TGTGCCAGCAGCCCCGGGACAGCAGGGAACACAGATACGCAGTATTTT. The complete variable domain, with remaining parts taken from reference TRBV7-3 and TRBJ2-3, reads GAGVSQTPSNKVTEKGKYVELRCDPISGHTALYWYRQSLGQGPEFLIYFQGTGAADDSGLPNDRFFAVRPEGSVSTLKIQRTERGDSAVYLCASSPGTAGNTDTQYFGPGTRLTVL.

This clone appeared a single time. The rearrangement joins TRBV6-5 to TRBJ2-5; D is uncertain. Looked up from germline, CDR1 is MNHEY and CDR2 is SVGAGI. The V end was cut by 0 bases, the J end by 12 bases, with 8 bases between. The length of the CDR3 is 11 residues. This CDR3 reads CASSYSGMEYF. The DNA of the CDR3 is TGTGCCAGCAGTTACTCTGGCATGGAGTACTTC.

The gene calls are TRBV4-1 and TRBJ2-3; the match to TRBD2 covers 9 bases. The CDR3 spans 16 residues. V lost 4 bases and J lost 3; bases outside the gene matches: 8. Germline V lookup: CDR1 MGHRA, CDR2 YSYEKL. The CDR3 DNA is TGCGCCAGCAGCCTCTACCCGGGACTAGCTACAGATACGCAGTATTTT. This encodes CASSLYPGLATDTQYF.

The chain is built from TRBV6-1 and TRBJ2-7, with 8 bases fitting TRBD2. CDR3 size: 15 residues. Trimming at V came to 0 bases and at J to 6 bases, leaving 7 bases not matched to a gene. Germline V gives CDR1 MNHNS, CDR2 SASEGT. CDR3 residues: CASSEAGRGSIEQYF. CDR3 coding DNA: TGTGCCAGCAGTGAAGCCGGGAGGGGGTCGATCGAGCAGTACTTC.